This TCR beta chain was documented in a study of shared clonotypes between healthy human individuals. CDR1 and CDR2 from the germline V gene are MDHEN and SYDVKM. V was shortened by 11 bases and J by 2 bases, with 16 bases between the two germline ends. The CDR3 loop spans 14 amino acids. Samples underwent the assay at deep level. Data came from immunoSEQ multiplex PCR; TCRdb stores just in-frame clones and leaves some out. The table lists around 990,000 clones, approximately 77% of them singletons. The TCR was taken from a man aged 18 to 29 in good health. Some clones in this sample may be carry-over from other donors' samples. Material: memory CD4+ T cells from PBMCs. The sample's subset: CD45RA-negative fraction. The V call is TRBV28, the J call TRBJ1-5, with D possibly TRBD1 on 5 matching bases. The CDR3 here is CAGCGGAGNQPQHF. For the CDR3, the DNA is TGTGCCGGGTGTGGTGGGGCTGGCAATCAGCCCCAGCATTTT. Supplemented by reference TRBV28 and TRBJ1-5, the full variable domain reads DVKVTQSSRYLVKRTGEKVFLECVQDMDHENMFWYRQDPGLGLRLIYFSYDVKMKEKGDIPEGYSVSREKKERFSLILESASTNQTSMYLCAGCGGAGNQPQHFGDGTRLSIL.